This T cell receptor (beta chain) stems from a study of blood T cell repertoires in COVID-19. As for the study in general: PBMCs, B-cell-depleted T cells, or T cells provided the cDNA or gDNA that made up the material.

Per the authors' pipeline: By means of reference gene primer amplification, nucleated cell counts were estimated. The protocol was immunoSEQ multiplex PCR, while the TCRdb copy is restricted to in-frame clones and leaves out a portion. From that table come the V and J calls and clone size; the DNA was used to work out D and trimming. Of over 120,000 clones in the sample, 60% to 80% were seen once. Individuals aged about 18 to 100 years were recruited from approximately 22 US areas. Researchers sorted participants into cohorts using their self-reported clinical history. This clone was detected a few times. Sequencing input: PBMCs or T cells enriched from blood (not recorded which). The receptor's source is a woman in her forties or fifties who had recovered from COVID-19.

CDR3 DNA: TGTGCCTGCCCGAAAGGGACAGGGGGAGCCAACACTGAAGCTTTCTTT. This encodes CACPKGTGGANTEAFF. The V call is TRBV30, the J call TRBJ1-1; TRBD1 matches 11 bases. The CDR3 has 16 amino acids. The germline gives CDR1 GTSNPN, CDR2 SVGIG (reference sequence). V shed 6 bases and J 2 bases; nucleotides not matched to a gene: 11.